The 24 T cell receptor beta chains below come from one sample, sequenced in a study of shared clonotypes between healthy human individuals. The assay was immunoSEQ multiplex PCR, and TCRdb's table has in-frame clones only and misses some. Of about 520,000 clones listed, approximately 95% are singletons. What was sequenced was naive CD4+ T cells sorted from blood. Subset specified: CD45RA+ positively selected. All receptors derive from a woman aged 25 to 39 in good health.

This sequence joins TRBV19 and TRBJ1-4; TRBD1 matches at 8 bases. The germline CDR1 and CDR2 sequences are LNHDA and SQIVND (reference sequence). V dropped 6 bases and J dropped 2; count of bases not matched to a gene: 5. This CDR3 is 15 amino acids long. The CDR3 loop is CASSRDRGTNEKLFF. In DNA form, the CDR3 reads TGTGCCAGTAGCCGAGACAGGGGCACTAATGAAAAACTGTTTTTT.

The CDR3: CASSGQGAGVREQYF. DNA for the CDR3: TGTGCCAGCAGCGGACAGGGGGCAGGGGTACGCGAGCAGTACTTC. The rearrangement joins TRBV5-4 to TRBJ2-7; TRBD1 aligns across 11 bases. The V segment lost 4 bases and the J segment 6 bases; nucleotides outside the gene matches: 9. The CDR3 covers 15 residues. CDR1 SGHNT and CDR2 YYREEE come from the germline V gene (reference sequence).

The rearrangement uses TRBV4-1 and TRBJ2-1, with D tentatively TRBD1 (5 bases). The length of the CDR3 is 12 residues. Germline assignment: CDR1 MGHRA and CDR2 YSYEKL. The V gene lost 5 bases and the J gene lost 9 bases, with 11 bases spanning the gap. The CDR3 sequence is CASSSQATEQFF. CDR3 sequence (DNA): TGCGCCAGCAGCTCACAGGCGACTGAGCAGTTCTTC.

V and J are TRBV5-1 and TRBJ2-3; TRBD1 agrees at 7 bases. CDR3 length equals 12 residues. With 4 bases clipped from V and 6 bases from J, the junction kept 2 bases outside the gene matches. Germline-derived CDR1 and CDR2 are SGHRS and YFSETQ. CDR3 coding DNA: TGCGCCAGCAGCCAACAGGGGGATACGCAGTATTTT. It encodes CASSQQGDTQYF. Combining the CDR3 with reference TRBV5-1 and TRBJ2-3 gives the whole variable domain KAGVTQTPRYLIKTRGQQVTLSCSPISGHRSVSWYQQTPGQGLQFLFEYFSETQRNKGNFPGRFSGRQFSNSRSEMNVSTLELGDSALYLCASSQQGDTQYFGPGTRLTVL.

The chain is built from TRBV18 and TRBJ1-1; no clear D. In germline, CDR1 is KGHSH, CDR2 LQKENI. The CDR3 has 16 residues. V lost 0 bases, J lost 6 bases, and 17 bases lay in between. CDR3 amino acids: CASSPPTSALSAEAFF. The CDR3 DNA reads as TGTGCCAGCTCACCACCGACGTCAGCGTTGAGCGCTGAAGCTTTCTTT.

The CDR3 here is CASSFPSGGANVLTF. As DNA, the CDR3 is TGTGCCAGCAGCTTCCCGTCGGGCGGGGCCAACGTCCTGACTTTC. The rearrangement joins TRBV7-3 to TRBJ2-6; the D is unclear. This CDR3 spans 15 amino acids. Germline CDR1 SGHTA, CDR2 FQGTGA. Trimming removed 3 bases from V and 4 bases from J, with 10 bases in between.

This CDR3 reads CASSLASYGKTDTQYF. CDR3 bases: TGCGCCAGCAGCTTGGCGAGCTACGGGAAAACAGATACGCAGTATTTT. The chain is built from TRBV5-1 and TRBJ2-3, with D possibly matching TRBD2 (5 bases). The V and J ends lost 0 bases and 3 bases respectively, with 14 bases between them. This CDR3 has 16 amino acids. Germline V gene lookup returns CDR1 SGHRS and CDR2 YFSETQ.

The V call is TRBV28, the J call TRBJ2-1, with no clear D. Trimming took off 6 bases at V and 0 bases at J, with 6 bases between the two ends. Germline V gene sequence: CDR1 MDHEN, CDR2 SYDVKM. The CDR3 sequence is 13 residues long. The CDR3 spells CASSPVSYNEQFF. The CDR3 DNA reads as TGTGCCAGCAGCCCTGTCTCCTACAATGAGCAGTTCTTC.

On this clone: In the same sample, other DNA sequences code for this CDR3. The gene calls are TRBV20-1 and TRBJ2-1; no definite D call. This CDR3 has 10 amino acids. The germline V and J ends were trimmed by 2 bases and 7 bases, with 3 bases remaining between them. The germline V gene encodes CDR1 DFQATT and CDR2 SNEGSKA (reference sequence). The CDR3 nucleotides read TGCAGTGCTAGAAGGAATGAGCAGTTCTTC. This translates into CSARRNEQFF.

J is TRBJ2-1 and V is TRBV18, with D perhaps TRBD2 (5 bases). The V and J ends lost 5 bases and 0 bases respectively, with 11 bases between them. Germline CDR1 KGHSH, CDR2 LQKENI. This CDR3 comprises 15 residues. This CDR3 reads CASSIPRGSYNEQFF. The DNA of the CDR3 is TGTGCCAGCTCAATCCCCCGGGGCTCCTACAATGAGCAGTTCTTC.

This chain links TRBV12-5 with TRBJ2-1, with 14 nucleotides matching TRBD2. CDR1 LGHNT and CDR2 FRNRAP come from the germline V gene. The CDR3 loop spans 15 amino acids. Trimming took 6 bases from V and 9 from J; bases not matched to a gene: 7. The CDR3 DNA reads TGTGCTAGTGGCCAAGGGACTAGCGGGAGTGCTGAGCAGTTCTTC. This sequence encodes CASGQGTSGSAEQFF.

V is TRBV5-6 and J is TRBJ2-5; D remains unclear. This CDR3 is 13 amino acids long. Per the germline V gene, CDR1 is SGHDT and CDR2 is YYEEEE. V lost 4 bases and J lost 2, with 9 bases in between. The CDR3 sequence: CASSLLIQETQYF. The CDR3 DNA is TGTGCCAGCAGCCTCTTAATTCAAGAGACCCAGTACTTC.

This rearrangement joins TRBV19 to TRBJ2-1, with TRBD2 matching 11 bases. J lost 0 bases, V lost 10 bases, and 8 bases had no gene match. Germline-derived CDR1 and CDR2 are LNHDA and SQIVND (reference sequence). The CDR3 runs 16 residues. CDR3 residues: CATGTSGASSYNEQFF. The CDR3 DNA reads as TGTGCCACCGGGACTAGCGGAGCTAGCTCCTACAATGAGCAGTTCTTC. The whole variable domain, filled in from reference TRBV19 and TRBJ2-1, reads DGGITQSPKYLFRKEGQNVTLSCEQNLNHDAMYWYRQDPGQGLRLIYYSQIVNDFQKGDIAEGYSVSREKKESFPLTVTSAQKNPTAFYLCATGTSGASSYNEQFFGPGTRLTVL.

The chain recombines TRBV6-5 with TRBJ2-7; TRBD1 agrees at 8 bases. The CDR3 contains 15 residues. Germline CDR1 MNHEY, CDR2 SVGAGI. The V gene end was trimmed by 2 bases and the J gene end by 2 bases; junction bases not matched to a gene: 5. In DNA, the CDR3 is TGTGCCAGCAGTTACGGGCAGGGGGCTGCCTACGAGCAGTACTTC. Its translation is CASSYGQGAAYEQYF.

J is TRBJ2-3 and V is TRBV5-1, with D possibly TRBD2 on 6 matching bases. The germline gives CDR1 SGHRS, CDR2 YFSETQ. The CDR3 length is 16 residues. The V and J ends lost 0 bases and 2 bases respectively, with 13 bases between them. CDR3 protein: CASSLVVAGSTDTQYF. The CDR3 DNA reads as TGCGCCAGCAGCTTGGTTGTCGCGGGATCCACAGATACGCAGTATTTT.

The chain links TRBV4-1 to TRBJ2-7; D gene uncertain. The CDR3 length is 13 residues. Germline assignment: CDR1 MGHRA and CDR2 YSYEKL. The V end was cut by 4 bases, the J end by 8 bases, with 15 bases between. This CDR3 reads CASSLSKDGQQYF. The DNA of the CDR3 is TGCGCCAGCAGCCTCTCTAAGGACGGACAGCAGTACTTC.

This clone was observed a few times. The chain links TRBV28 to TRBJ1-1; D is ambiguous. The length of the CDR3 is 14 residues. Per germline, CDR1 MDHEN and CDR2 SYDVKM. Trimming took 3 bases from V and 4 from J, leaving 12 bases between them. The CDR3 sequence is CASSFGGHGTEAFF. The CDR3 coding sequence is TGTGCCAGCAGTTTTGGAGGGCACGGCACTGAAGCTTTCTTT.

This chain joins TRBV5-4 and TRBJ1-2; D ambiguous. Deletions cut 0 bases from V and 4 bases from J, with 7 bases between. In germline, CDR1 is SGHNT, CDR2 YYREEE (reference sequence). This CDR3 contains 13 residues. The CDR3 here is CASSLARTYGYTF. CDR3 nucleotides: TGTGCCAGCAGCTTGGCCCGTACCTATGGCTACACCTTC.

The chain joins TRBV6-1 to TRBJ2-7, with TRBD1 matching 9 bases. V trimming: 4 bases; J trimming: 3 bases; junction bases outside the gene matches: 7. The CDR3 length is 15 residues. Germline V gives CDR1 MNHNS, CDR2 SASEGT. CDR3 protein: CASSGTGTGYYEQYF. CDR3 bases: TGTGCCAGCAGTGGAACCGGGACAGGGTACTACGAGCAGTACTTC.

The rearrangement links TRBV7-9 to TRBJ2-4; D remains unclear. This CDR3 has 12 amino acids. CDR1 and CDR2 from the germline V gene are SEHNR and FQNEAQ (reference sequence). The V end was cut by 6 bases, the J end by 8 bases, with 11 bases between. The CDR3 DNA sequence: TGTGCCAGCAGTCCAGGTGTAGACATTCAGTACTTC. Amino acids: CASSPGVDIQYF.

The genes are TRBV2 and TRBJ2-1; no definite D call. Germline assignment: CDR1 SNHLY and CDR2 FYNNEI. V lost 7 bases and J 7 bases, leaving 8 bases between the germline ends. The CDR3 is made up of 11 amino acids. The CDR3: CASTLLNEQFF. The CDR3 bases are TGTGCCAGCACCCTCCTAAATGAGCAGTTCTTC.

This chain links TRBV2 with TRBJ2-7; weak D call: TRBD2 (6 bases). V lost 8 bases, J lost 2 bases, and 16 bases lay in between. Germline V gene data show CDR1 as SNHLY and CDR2 as FYNNEI. The CDR3 has 14 residues. The CDR3 sequence: CASLVAVGPYEQYF. The CDR3 DNA follows: TGTGCCAGCTTGGTAGCGGTTGGGCCCTACGAGCAGTACTTC.

Concerning this clone itself: The same CDR3 also results from other DNA sequences found in this sample. J is TRBJ1-1 and V is TRBV27; D ambiguous. Germline CDR1 reads MNHEY; CDR2 reads SMNVEV (reference sequence). Trimming shortened V by 1 base and J by 2 bases, and 5 bases separated the two germline ends. The CDR3 is 13 residues long. As DNA, the CDR3 is TGTGCCAGCAGTTTATTGGGAAACACTGAAGCTTTCTTT. Its translation: CASSLLGNTEAFF.

As for this clone: Other DNA sequences in the sample encode the same CDR3. This sequence joins TRBV29-1 and TRBJ2-3, with 9 bases aligning to TRBD2. This CDR3 is built from 13 residues. With V trimmed by 3 bases and J by 3 bases, 1 base remained unmatched. Germline V lookup: CDR1 SQVTM, CDR2 ANQGSEA. CDR3 bases: TGCAGCGTTGAGACTAGCGGAACAGATACGCAGTATTTT. Its translation: CSVETSGTDTQYF.